The rows below give T cell receptor beta chains drawn from one sample of a study of blood T cell repertoires in COVID-19. Only in-frame clones appear in the TCRdb table, and some are missing; sequencing was by immunoSEQ multiplex PCR. Of around 450,000 clones listed, approximately 90% are singletons. Material for sequencing was peripheral blood. These TCRs come from a woman aged 30 to 39 with acute or convalescent COVID-19. Both conserved end residues are trimmed from each CDR3. Each record gives: clone size, V gene, D gene, CDR3 protein. A D gene is named only where the DNA matches it firmly. Expanded clones are given a class, and other clones once, few, many or no size at all.

>NA|TRBV4-1|TRBD2
ASSQGASGDYNEQF
>NA|TRBV3-1/TRBV3-2|NA
ASSQGSGINYGYT
>NA|TRBV7-9|TRBD1
ASSRFLGQGIDYGYT
>once|TRBV5-1|NA
ASSLEGQGSGTEAF
>NA|TRBV3-1/TRBV3-2|TRBD1
ASSDYGQGASTEAF
>NA|TRBV29-1|NA
SVEVLGGATQETQY
>NA|TRBV27|TRBD1
ASSWRTGYEQY
>NA|TRBV11-2|NA
ASSLRVQRYEQY
>NA|TRBV24-1|TRBD1
AIKQGLEGYT
>NA|TRBV2|TRBD1
ASRAEQGIAYEQY
>NA|TRBV5-6|NA
ASSLGPTINQPQH
>few|TRBV7-9|TRBD1
ASLTPGQGPNEQF
>NA|TRBV6-5|TRBD1
ATGGAFGAGELF
>NA|TRBV7-3|TRBD1
ASSPGGPGANVLT
>NA|TRBV2|TRBD1
ASSGQGYEKLF
>many|TRBV5-1|NA
ASMVTSGSGELF
>NA|TRBV5-1|NA
ASSFNLNSYNEQF
>once|TRBV25-1|NA
ASSVPGSSYEQY
>few|TRBV30|NA
ACQQGKAF
>NA|TRBV7-3|NA
ASSPRGIDSGANVLT
>NA|TRBV30|TRBD1
AWSDQGDNSPLH
>NA|TRBV27|TRBD2
ASTSLAGGTLTDEQF
>NA|TRBV30|TRBD2
AWSGSGGADTQY
>few|TRBV3-1/TRBV3-2|NA
ASSQVYPEDEQY
>NA|TRBV19|NA
ASSSPGRGAPDTQY
>once|TRBV4-1|NA
ASMGAPSNGYT
>NA|TRBV27|TRBD2
ASSLSHPGLAGADTQY
>few|TRBV6-6|NA
ASTKGGMVESPLH
>few|TRBV30|NA
AWSVQNTGELF
>few|TRBV6-2/TRBV6-3|TRBD1
ASSWDRETTEAF
>NA|TRBV27|NA
ASSPGGPYGYT
>NA|TRBV10-3|TRBD1
AIGQEYGYT
>NA|TRBV6-5|NA
ASSLRPRVAQETQY
>NA|TRBV7-9|NA
ASSLEAGQPQH
>NA|TRBV7-3|TRBD2
ASSASGGRTDTQY
>NA|TRBV19|TRBD1
ASSIVWTGDGYT
>NA|TRBV28|TRBD1
ASFTPGQGNEKLF
>NA|TRBV27|NA
ASREGGFEGNEQF
>NA|TRBV5-6|TRBD2
ASSFTGGPYNEQF
>few|TRBV7-9|TRBD1
ASSRGRDRVSEKLF
>NA|TRBV7-3|NA
ASSSASGAGELF
>NA|TRBV7-6|TRBD2
ASSVRLAGDHNEQF
>once|TRBV24-1|NA
ATSDPTLRGIGNEQF
>NA|TRBV18|TRBD1
ASSPGQGSYYGYT
>few|TRBV11-1|NA
ASSLGDRSYEQY
>NA|TRBV6-1|NA
ASSLLGGTEAF
>NA|TRBV28|TRBD1
ASSSTTGGITYEQY
>NA|TRBV4-1|TRBD1
ASSQDSGDSREQY
>NA|TRBV19|NA
ASSRLGQPQH
>NA|TRBV4-1|TRBD1
ASSQAAQGASAQH
>NA|TRBV12-3/TRBV12-4|TRBD1
ASSYRGTQY
>NA|TRBV28|NA
ASSFVAGPNYGYT
>NA|TRBV7-2|TRBD2
ASSLESGTSGRGTQY
>few|TRBV28|NA
ASSLTGNRPLH
>NA|TRBV5-6|TRBD1
ASSLLPGQGYTEAF
>NA|TRBV15|TRBD1
ATSGTGDAGELF